One and the same sample provided the 23 T cell receptor beta chains below, sequenced in a study of blood T cell repertoires in COVID-19 (dated by TCRdb to 2020 to 2022). The receptor library was made with the immunoSEQ multiplex PCR assay. Not all clones reach the TCRdb copy of this immuneACCESS table, which keeps in-frame sequences only. Checked studies attribute under half of the gap to unresolved V genes and leave the rest unexplained. The sample profile shows under 300,000 clones; about 80% of them were found once. The ten largest clones take up 1.9% of the sample. Sample: peripheral blood. The receptors shown here come from a man aged 25-45 years who had recovered from COVID-19.

The chain recombines TRBV7-2 with TRBJ2-1; 8 bases fit TRBD1. Germline loops: CDR1 SGHTA, CDR2 FQGNSA. The CDR3 extends over 13 amino acids. The V segment lost 5 bases and the J segment 5 bases; nucleotides outside the gene matches: 2. The CDR3 bases are TGTGCCAGCAGCCCGACAGGGGACAATGAGCAGTTCTTC. Translating it yields CASSPTGDNEQFF.

The chain links TRBV19 to TRBJ1-1; D is perhaps TRBD1 (5 bases). CDR1 and CDR2 from the germline V gene are LNHDA and SQIVND (reference sequence). The CDR3 spans 13 residues. Trimming removed 5 bases at V and 0 bases at J, with 7 bases between. In DNA form, the CDR3 reads TGTGCCAGTAGTGGGGCGATGAACACTGAAGCTTTCTTT. Residues: CASSGAMNTEAFF.

In this sample, this clone turned up many times. This chain uses TRBV5-1 with TRBJ2-1; 8 bases align to TRBD1. Germline-derived CDR1 and CDR2 are SGHRS and YFSETQ. There are 14 residues in the CDR3. The junction had 7 bases not matched to a gene; V was cut back by 5 bases and J by 6 bases. CDR3 sequence: CASSERTGSNEQFF. Written as DNA, the CDR3 is TGCGCCAGCAGTGAGAGGACAGGGAGCAATGAGCAGTTCTTC.

V is TRBV27 and J is TRBJ1-3; no clear D gene. The CDR3 consists of 14 residues. Germline V gives CDR1 MNHEY, CDR2 SMNVEV (reference sequence). V was trimmed by 5 bases and J by 3 bases, leaving 11 bases between them. The CDR3 coding sequence is TGTGCCAGCAGTCCAGGATCAGTTGGAAACACCATATATTTT. Translating gives CASSPGSVGNTIYF.

About this clone itself: The identical CDR3 is also encoded by other nucleotide sequences in the sample. This chain uses TRBV19 with TRBJ2-1, with 8 positions matching TRBD1. Germline V gene sequence: CDR1 LNHDA, CDR2 SQIVND (reference sequence). CDR3 size: 14 residues. After removal of 5 bases from V and 3 bases from J, the junction contained 3 bases not matched to a gene. The CDR3 reads CASSAGGDYNEQFF. As DNA, the CDR3 is TGTGCCAGTAGTGCAGGGGGCGACTACAATGAGCAGTTCTTC.

This clone was seen a single time. The rearrangement links TRBV18 to TRBJ2-1; 7 bases fit TRBD1. This CDR3 has 14 amino acids. Germline V gene sequence: CDR1 KGHSH, CDR2 LQKENI. V lost 2 bases and J lost 5; bases outside the gene matches: 3. CDR3 coding DNA: TGTGCCAGCTCACCAGACAGGGTGAACAATGAGCAGTTCTTC. It encodes CASSPDRVNNEQFF.

This clone was counted between two and nine times. The gene calls are TRBV9 and TRBJ1-6, with D uncertain. CDR3 size: 14 residues. Germline V gene lookup returns CDR1 SGDLS and CDR2 YYNGEE. V lost 1 base and J lost 5, with 7 bases in between. Written as DNA, the CDR3 is TGTGCCAGCAGCGTACGGCGGAATAATTCACCCCTCCACTTT. Translating gives CASSVRRNNSPLHF.

The gene calls are TRBV6-5 and TRBJ2-7; D not certain. The CDR3 sequence is 16 residues long. CDR1 and CDR2 (germline): MNHEY, SVGAGI. V shed 4 bases and J shed 1 base, with 17 bases lying between them. This CDR3 is CASSSQAGRISYEQYF. In DNA, the CDR3 is TGTGCCAGCAGTTCTCAGGCAGGTCGAATATCCTACGAGCAGTACTTC.

This clone was seen only a few times. This sequence joins TRBV5-1 and TRBJ2-3; 9 nucleotides align to TRBD1. The germline gives CDR1 SGHRS, CDR2 YFSETQ. The CDR3 loop spans 14 amino acids. J lost 5 bases, V lost 5 bases, and 6 bases had no gene match. The CDR3 nucleotides read TGCGCCAGCAGGACAGGGGGGGCCGAAGATACGCAGTATTTT. It is translated as CASRTGGAEDTQYF.

This clone was recorded once. V and J are TRBV3-1 (or the pseudogene TRBV3-2) and TRBJ2-5, with 12 positions matching TRBD2. Per germline, CDR1 LGHDT and CDR2 YNNKEL (reference sequence). The trim removed 2 bases at V and 4 bases at J, leaving 5 bases unmatched. This CDR3 is built from 16 residues. The CDR3 here is CASSQQTSGGGETQYF. The CDR3 nucleotides read TGTGCCAGCAGCCAACAGACTAGCGGGGGAGGAGAGACCCAGTACTTC.

V and J are TRBV6-2 or TRBV6-3 and TRBJ1-3; no firm D call. This CDR3 is 14 amino acids long. Looked up from germline, CDR1 is MNHEY and CDR2 is SVGEGT. V dropped 1 base and J dropped 9 bases, with 13 bases sitting between them. CDR3 sequence reads: CASSYLLAEVTIYF. Here the CDR3 DNA reads TGTGCCAGCAGTTACTTACTCGCCGAGGTCACCATATATTTT.

The V call is TRBV11-2, the J call TRBJ2-2; 7 bases agree with TRBD1. Germline values: CDR1 SGHAT, CDR2 FQNNGV. The CDR3 runs 17 residues. Trimming cost V 0 bases and J 2 bases; bases outside gene matches: 6. The CDR3 loop is CASSLDMWDRNTGELFF. CDR3 nucleotides: TGTGCCAGCAGCTTAGATATGTGGGACAGAAACACCGGGGAGCTGTTTTTT. The complete variable domain, with remaining parts taken from reference TRBV11-2 and TRBJ2-2, reads EAGVAQSPRYKIIEKRQSVAFWCNPISGHATLYWYQQILGQGPKLLIQFQNNGVVDDSQLPKDRFSAERLKGVDSTLKIQPAKLEDSAVYLCASSLDMWDRNTGELFFGEGSRLTVL.

This chain connects TRBV29-1 to TRBJ1-1; TRBD1 matches at 11 bases. Unmatched junction bases numbered 1, after V lost 7 bases and J lost 3 bases. The CDR3 covers 12 residues. Germline V lookup: CDR1 SQVTM, CDR2 ANQGSEA. As DNA, the CDR3 is TGCAGCGGGACAGGGGGCGACACTGAAGCTTTCTTT. It specifies CSGTGGDTEAFF.

The rearrangement joins TRBV10-3 to TRBJ1-1; 7 bases are shared with TRBD1. CDR1 is ENHRY and CDR2 is SYGVKD in the germline V gene. The CDR3 has 15 residues. Losses at the gene ends were 3 bases for V and 1 base for J; bases not matched to a gene: 5. Here the CDR3 DNA reads TGTGCCATCAGTGATCTGGGACAGCCGAACACTGAAGCTTTCTTT. Its protein product is CAISDLGQPNTEAFF.

This chain links TRBV12-3 or TRBV12-4 with TRBJ2-2; D may be TRBD2 (5 bases). The V and J ends lost 5 bases and 6 bases respectively, with 7 bases between them. The CDR3 runs 12 residues. The CDR3 region is CASSRGSGELFF. For the CDR3, the DNA is TGTGCCAGCAGTAGAGGGTCCGGGGAGCTGTTTTTT.

The chain links TRBV29-1 to TRBJ2-5; possibly TRBD1 for D (5 bases). Germline-derived CDR1 and CDR2 are SQVTM and ANQGSEA. The CDR3 length is 13 residues. The CDR3 coding sequence is TGCAGTGCCGACAGCAATCGCGGAGAGACCCAGTACTTC. It yields the protein CSADSNRGETQYF.

The chain combines TRBV7-2 with TRBJ2-3; TRBD2 matches 8 bases. Germline CDR1 and CDR2: SGHTA and FQGNSA. The CDR3 loop spans 16 amino acids. The V segment lost 3 bases and the J segment 2 bases; nucleotides outside the gene matches: 7. The CDR3 sequence: CASSFPRGGNTDTQYF. The CDR3, as DNA: TGTGCCAGCAGCTTCCCTCGGGGGGGGAACACAGATACGCAGTATTTT.

The V and J genes are TRBV19 and TRBJ1-1; D not certain. The CDR3 contains 15 residues. The germline V gene encodes CDR1 LNHDA and CDR2 SQIVND (reference sequence). Trimming cost V 6 bases and J 4 bases, with 18 bases left between them. CDR3 region: CASSTNTVSRTEAFF. The CDR3 bases are TGTGCCAGTAGCACGAACACCGTCTCCCGCACTGAAGCTTTCTTT.

The chain links TRBV7-8 to TRBJ2-7, with D possibly TRBD1 on 5 matching bases. V lost 1 base to trimming and J lost 4 bases, with 11 bases between them. Germline V gene sequence: CDR1 SGHVS, CDR2 FQNEAQ. The CDR3 length is 14 residues. CDR3 residues: CASSLGGGSYEQYV. The CDR3 region has the DNA TGTGCCAGCAGCTTAGGGGGCGGCAGTTACGAGCAGTACGTC.

This rearrangement joins TRBV5-1 to TRBJ2-5; D is possibly TRBD2 (5 bases). This CDR3 region has 13 residues. Germline V gene data show CDR1 as SGHRS and CDR2 as YFSETQ. Between the trimmed V and J ends, which lost 1 base and 5 bases, there was a span of 9 bases. The CDR3 sequence is CASSLFTGETQYF. The CDR3 nucleotides read TGCGCCAGCAGCTTGTTCACGGGGGAGACCCAGTACTTC.

The CDR3 DNA reads TGTGCCAGCAGCCGCGAGGGCCGCGGTAATATAGAGACCCAGTACTTC. It translates to CASSREGRGNIETQYF. The chain carries TRBV3-1 (or the pseudogene TRBV3-2) and TRBJ2-5, with D perhaps TRBD2 (5 bases). Trimming shortened V by 4 bases and J by 4 bases, and 19 bases separated the two germline ends. CDR3 length equals 16 residues. CDR1 and CDR2 (germline): LGHDT, YNNKEL (reference sequence).

The chain uses TRBV19 and TRBJ2-5, with 10 bases fitting TRBD1. Trimming took 5 bases from V and 6 from J; bases not matched to a gene: 6. The CDR3 has 14 amino acids. Looked up from germline, CDR1 is LNHDA and CDR2 is SQIVND (reference sequence). The CDR3 nucleotides read TGTGCCAGTAGTGAGACAGGGGGCTCGCAGACCCAGTACTTC. Translation: CASSETGGSQTQYF. The whole variable domain, remainder taken from reference TRBV19 and TRBJ2-5, is DGGITQSPKYLFRKEGQNVTLSCEQNLNHDAMYWYRQDPGQGLRLIYYSQIVNDFQKGDIAEGYSVSREKKESFPLTVTSAQKNPTAFYLCASSETGGSQTQYFGPGTRLLVL.

This clone was observed a handful of times. The V call is TRBV7-8, the J call TRBJ2-2; 8 bases map to TRBD1. Germline V CDR1 and CDR2: SGHVS, FQNEAQ. V dropped 2 bases and J dropped 3; count of bases not matched to a gene: 5. The CDR3 loop spans 16 amino acids. Here the CDR3 reads CASSLQGAADTGELFF. DNA of the CDR3: TGTGCCAGCAGCTTACAGGGGGCGGCAGACACCGGGGAGCTGTTTTTT.